These 24 T cell receptor beta chains share one sample of origin, sequenced in a study of brain T cells in children with intractable seizures. The assay was immunoSEQ multiplex PCR, and TCRdb's table has in-frame clones only and misses some. The sample records 78,000 or so clones, more than 75% being singletons. Sequencing used peripheral blood, obtained at surgery. All receptors derive from a girl aged 2-10 years with Rasmussen encephalitis and intractable seizures.

The rearrangement uses TRBV4-1 and TRBJ1-4; 11 bases are shared with TRBD1. Germline V gene sequence: CDR1 MGHRA, CDR2 YSYEKL. J was trimmed by 8 bases and V by 4 bases; bases with no gene match: 9. CDR3 size: 16 residues. The chain's CDR3 is CASSPGQGAWGEKLFF. CDR3 DNA: TGCGCCAGCAGCCCAGGACAGGGGGCTTGGGGGGAAAAACTGTTTTTT.

This clone was recorded once. The V and J genes are TRBV19 and TRBJ2-2, with 8 bases identical to TRBD2. Germline CDR1 and CDR2: LNHDA and SQIVND (reference sequence). The CDR3 runs to 17 residues. The V segment lost 0 bases and the J segment 1 base; nucleotides outside the gene matches: 4. CDR3 coding DNA: TGTGCCAGTAGTATAGATGGCGGGGGGAGGAACACCGGGGAGCTGTTTTTT. This encodes CASSIDGGGRNTGELFF.

This clone has just a few counts. This chain uses TRBV5-4 with TRBJ2-7; 9 bases are shared with TRBD2. Germline lookup yields CDR1 SGHNT and CDR2 YYREEE (reference sequence). V shed 0 bases, J shed 2 bases, and the junction held 3 bases outside the gene matches. This CDR3 spans 15 amino acids. The CDR3 spells CASSLGGGGAYEQYF. The CDR3 coding sequence is TGTGCCAGCAGCTTGGGTGGCGGGGGGGCCTACGAGCAGTACTTC.

Turning to this clone: At one boundary the junction diverges from the germline segment, which might be a read error. V and J are TRBV2 and TRBJ2-5; 8 positions match TRBD2. CDR1 is SNHLY, CDR2 FYNNEI, per germline. This CDR3 comprises 11 residues. Written as DNA, the CDR3 is TGTGCCAGCACCCGAACTAGCGGTCGGGACTTC. It translates to CASTRTSGRDF.

The V gene is TRBV19, the J gene TRBJ1-5, with 8 bases identical to TRBD1. Germline V gene sequence: CDR1 LNHDA, CDR2 SQIVND (reference sequence). V was clipped by 6 bases and J by 2 bases; unmatched bases: 9. The CDR3 contains 16 residues. The CDR3 protein is CASRLDRVGGNQPQHF. DNA for the CDR3: TGTGCCAGTAGGCTGGACAGGGTAGGGGGCAATCAGCCCCAGCATTTT.

The chain is built from TRBV27 and TRBJ1-2; maybe TRBD1 (5 bases). This CDR3 spans 15 amino acids. V lost 8 bases, J lost 7 bases, and 23 bases lay in between. Germline V CDR1 and CDR2: MNHEY, SMNVEV (reference sequence). CDR3 in amino acids: CASRIVGGTGSGYTF. CDR3 nucleotide sequence: TGTGCCAGCCGTATAGTAGGCGGTACAGGAAGTGGCTACACCTTC.

The chain employs TRBV7-2 and TRBJ2-4, with 7 positions matching TRBD2. The CDR3 has 17 amino acids. The V segment lost 4 bases and the J segment 0 bases; nucleotides outside the gene matches: 9. In germline, CDR1 is SGHTA, CDR2 FQGNSA. This CDR3 is CASSSLARGIAKNIQYF. The CDR3 DNA sequence: TGTGCCAGCAGCTCCTTGGCGCGGGGGATAGCCAAAAACATTCAGTACTTC. Combining the CDR3 with reference TRBV7-2 and TRBJ2-4 gives the whole variable domain GAGVSQSPSNKVTEKGKDVELRCDPISGHTALYWYRQSLGQGLEFLIYFQGNSAPDKSGLPSDRFSAERTGGSVSTLTIQRTQQEDSAVYLCASSSLARGIAKNIQYFGAGTRLSVL.

The chain carries TRBV4-1 and TRBJ1-2, with TRBD1 matching over 7 bases. V lost 3 bases to trimming and J lost 4 bases; unmatched junction nucleotides: 8. The length of the CDR3 is 15 residues. Germline CDR1 is MGHRA and CDR2 is YSYEKL. CDR3 bases: TGCGCCAGCAGCCAGGAGCAGGGGGTTGGCTATGGCTACACCTTC. Translated, it gives CASSQEQGVGYGYTF.

This clone was detected only a few times. The chain carries TRBV2 and TRBJ2-7, with 7 nucleotides matching TRBD1. The length of the CDR3 is 14 residues. V lost 2 bases and J lost 1; bases outside the gene matches: 2. The V gene's germline CDR1 is SNHLY and CDR2 FYNNEI. In DNA form, the CDR3 reads TGTGCCAGCAGTGAACAGGGGGAATCCTACGAGCAGTACTTC. The encoded protein is CASSEQGESYEQYF.

The chain is built from TRBV10-3 and TRBJ2-7; D is unresolved. The length of the CDR3 is 16 residues. Looked up from germline, CDR1 is ENHRY and CDR2 is SYGVKD. V lost 0 bases and J 1 base, leaving 13 bases between the germline ends. The CDR3 nucleotides read TGTGCCATCAGTGAGTCGATGGCCACTCTTTCCTACGAGCAGTACTTC. Its protein is CAISESMATLSYEQYF.

Remarks on this clone: Other DNA variants within this sample encode the same CDR3. This chain connects TRBV28 to TRBJ1-6, with unresolved D. Germline V gene sequence: CDR1 MDHEN, CDR2 SYDVKM. This CDR3 spans 12 amino acids. Trimming removed 5 bases at V and 6 bases at J, with 5 bases between. The CDR3 spells CASSLLNSPLHF. The CDR3 DNA is TGTGCCAGCAGTCTTCTTAATTCACCCCTCCACTTT.

This rearrangement joins TRBV28 to TRBJ1-5; TRBD1 agrees at 11 bases. Germline CDR1 reads MDHEN; CDR2 reads SYDVKM. The CDR3 is 15 residues long. V lost 5 bases to trimming and J lost 5 bases; unmatched junction nucleotides: 5. The CDR3 DNA is TGTGCCAGCAGTCCCGGGACAGGGGGAGATCAGCCCCAGCATTTT. It specifies CASSPGTGGDQPQHF.

This chain uses TRBV12-5 with TRBJ2-7; maybe TRBD1 (5 bases). The germline V and J ends were trimmed by 8 bases and 3 bases, with 11 bases remaining between them. Germline assignment: CDR1 LGHNT and CDR2 FRNRAP. The CDR3 has 12 amino acids. Here the CDR3 reads CASLNQGYEQYF. As DNA, the CDR3 is TGTGCTAGTCTCAATCAGGGCTACGAGCAGTACTTC.

The V gene is TRBV11-2, the J gene TRBJ2-7; 7 bases fit TRBD1. Germline V lookup: CDR1 SGHAT, CDR2 FQNNGV. CDR3 size: 16 residues. Losses at the gene ends were 1 base for V and 4 bases for J; bases not matched to a gene: 10. The CDR3, as DNA: TGTGCCAGCAGCTTAGGAAAGGGACAGAACCGTTACGAGCAGTACTTC. This sequence encodes CASSLGKGQNRYEQYF.

This chain joins TRBV7-9 and TRBJ1-4; the match to TRBD1 covers 7 bases. This CDR3 has 15 amino acids. Germline values: CDR1 SEHNR, CDR2 FQNEAQ (reference sequence). V trimming: 5 bases; J trimming: 7 bases; junction bases outside the gene matches: 10. In nucleotides, the CDR3 is TGTGCCAGCAGCGCAAGGGGGCAGTCGGGTGAAAAACTGTTTTTT. Translation gives CASSARGQSGEKLFF.

The chain links TRBV27 to TRBJ2-7; TRBD2 aligns across 9 bases. Trimming cost V 6 bases and J 3 bases; bases outside gene matches: 9. The germline V gene has CDR1 MNHEY and CDR2 SMNVEV (reference sequence). This CDR3 comprises 15 residues. CDR3 in amino acids: CASSQTPRGGYEQYF. The DNA of the CDR3 is TGTGCCAGCAGCCAAACGCCGCGGGGGGGCTACGAGCAGTACTTC.

V and J are TRBV4-1 and TRBJ2-5, with 10 positions matching TRBD2. The CDR3 has 17 amino acids. Per germline, CDR1 MGHRA and CDR2 YSYEKL. V lost 0 bases and J lost 5; bases outside the gene matches: 9. This CDR3 is CASSQDPRTSGGETQYF. The CDR3 bases are TGCGCCAGCAGCCAAGATCCCCGGACTAGCGGAGGTGAGACCCAGTACTTC.

V usage is TRBV5-4 and J usage is TRBJ1-6; a possible D gene is TRBD1 (6 bases). The CDR3 length is 14 residues. CDR1 and CDR2 from the germline V gene are SGHNT and YYREEE (reference sequence). The V end lost 2 bases, the J end lost 5 bases, and 8 bases lay between the germline ends. CDR3 nucleotide sequence: TGTGCCAGCAGCTTTTACAGGGATAATTCACCCCTCCACTTT. It codes for CASSFYRDNSPLHF.

CDR3 sequence: CASSSTGTEYSPLHF. CDR3 nucleotide sequence: TGTGCCAGCAGCTCCACGGGGACAGAGTATTCACCCCTCCACTTT. The rearrangement links TRBV7-3 to TRBJ1-6, with 7 positions matching TRBD1. There are 15 residues in the CDR3. The V gene end was trimmed by 4 bases and the J gene end by 8 bases; junction bases not matched to a gene: 8. From germline, CDR1 is SGHTA and CDR2 FQGTGA.

This chain connects TRBV7-2 to TRBJ2-7; D gene ambiguous. The CDR3 loop spans 16 amino acids. Deletions cut 2 bases from V and 1 base from J, with 15 bases between. CDR1 is SGHTA and CDR2 is FQGNSA in the germline V gene. The CDR3 bases are TGTGCCAGCAGCTTATTAGACACAGTTCCGTCCTACGAGCAGTACTTC. Its translation is CASSLLDTVPSYEQYF.

The CDR3 sequence is CASTPGLNNEQFF. In DNA form, the CDR3 reads TGTGCCAGTACCCCGGGACTCAACAATGAGCAGTTCTTC. The chain has TRBV19 and TRBJ2-1; tentatively, D is TRBD2 (6 bases). CDR3 length equals 13 residues. V lost 7 bases and J 5 bases, leaving 12 bases between the germline ends. Germline CDR1 reads LNHDA; CDR2 reads SQIVND (reference sequence).

The rearrangement joins TRBV7-9 to TRBJ2-5; tentatively, D is TRBD1 (5 bases). CDR1 is SEHNR, CDR2 FQNEAQ, per germline (reference sequence). The CDR3 runs 14 residues. Trimming shortened V by 4 bases and J by 1 base, and 10 bases separated the two germline ends. Written as DNA, the CDR3 is TGTGCCAGCAGCTCAGGGCAGGCCCAAGAGACCCAGTACTTC. This sequence encodes CASSSGQAQETQYF.

The chain recombines TRBV19 with TRBJ2-7, with TRBD2 as a possible D gene (5 bases). Germline values: CDR1 LNHDA, CDR2 SQIVND (reference sequence). The CDR3 is made up of 12 amino acids. V shed 4 bases and J shed 7 bases, with 11 bases lying between them. The CDR3 nucleotides are TGTGCCAGTAGTAGGGGAGCCGGGGAGCAGTACTTC. Residues: CASSRGAGEQYF.

This clone was counted a few times. The rearrangement uses TRBV27 and TRBJ2-2, with D hard to call. The CDR3 totals 13 residues. Germline CDR1 reads MNHEY; CDR2 reads SMNVEV (reference sequence). The ends were cut back, 5 bases at V and 4 bases at J, with 8 bases in the middle. The CDR3 DNA is TGTGCCAGCAGTCTCCACCTCACCGGGGAGCTGTTTTTT. The encoded protein is CASSLHLTGELFF.